The 24 T cell receptor beta chains below come from one sample, sequenced in a study of T cell repertoires in cytomegalovirus infection (dated by TCRdb to between 2018 and 2021). The sequencer listed for this sample is Illumina HiSeq 1500. In TCRdb, the public reads were trimmed at Q25 with fastp and aligned with MiXCR, with productive beta chains retained. A single entry per CDR3 protein holds the most common genes and DNA from its merged rows. This sample comprises about 530,000 distinct CDR3 sequences, less than 30% of them detected only once. The ten most abundant clones make up roughly 13% of the sample. Sequencing was carried out using PBMCs. The receptor source for this set is a human donor in good health (CMV status not recorded). Some clones in this sample may be carry-over from other donors' samples.

This clonotype showed up many times. The chain carries TRBV7-2 and TRBJ1-2, with D possibly being TRBD1 (6 bases). Germline loops: CDR1 SGHTA, CDR2 FQGNSA. V shed 4 bases and J shed 3 bases, with 12 bases lying between them. This CDR3 region has 14 residues. The CDR3: CASSSGQRDYGYTF. CDR3 sequence (DNA): TGTGCCAGCAGCTCTGGACAGCGCGACTATGGCTACACCTTC.

Here the CDR3 DNA reads TGTGCCAGCTCAAGGGACCTAAACACCGGGGAGCTGTTTTTT. This gives the protein CASSRDLNTGELFF. The rearrangement links TRBV18 to TRBJ2-2; D may match TRBD1 or TRBD2 (5 bases each). The CDR3 is 14 residues long. The V and J ends lost 5 bases and 2 bases respectively, with 9 bases between them. The germline CDR1 and CDR2 sequences are KGHSH and LQKENI.

This clonotype was seen many times. V and J are TRBV7-2 and TRBJ1-1, with no clear D. Germline values: CDR1 SGHTA, CDR2 FQGNSA. With 5 bases removed from V and 4 bases from J, the gap between germline ends came to 5 bases. This CDR3 is 11 amino acids long. CDR3 coding DNA: TGTGCCAGCAGCCCTGTCACTGAAGCTTTCTTT. The encoded protein is CASSPVTEAFF.

This chain uses TRBV7-2 with TRBJ1-5; 7 bases are shared with TRBD1. From germline, CDR1 is SGHTA and CDR2 FQGNSA. The V gene end was trimmed by 5 bases and the J gene end by 7 bases; junction bases not matched to a gene: 8. This CDR3 region has 14 residues. The CDR3 DNA reads as TGTGCCAGCAGCGACAGGGTTGGTGGGCAGCCCCAGCATTTT. This gives the protein CASSDRVGGQPQHF.

This clonotype was picked up many times. The chain joins TRBV11-3 to TRBJ1-1, with D uncertain. Germline V CDR1 and CDR2: SGHNT, YENEEA. With 4 bases removed from V and 4 bases from J, the gap between germline ends came to 7 bases. The CDR3 consists of 12 residues. In DNA, the CDR3 is TGTGCCAGCAGCTCCTTCGGCACTGAAGCTTTCTTT. This codes for CASSSFGTEAFF.

This clonotype occurred a few times. The genes are TRBV4-2 and TRBJ2-2; 8 nucleotides line up with TRBD2. There are 16 residues in the CDR3. J gave up 1 base and V 2 bases, and 3 bases lay outside the gene matches. Germline CDR1 and CDR2: LGHNA and YNFKEQ. Here the CDR3 DNA reads TGTGCCAGCAGCCAAACCAGCGGGAGGAACACCGGGGAGCTGTTTTTT. This encodes CASSQTSGRNTGELFF.

The chain employs TRBV7-3 and TRBJ2-3; 7 bases match TRBD1. The trim removed 1 base at V and 8 bases at J, leaving 9 bases unmatched. Looked up from germline, CDR1 is SGHTA and CDR2 is FQGTGA. This CDR3 is built from 15 residues. CDR3 in DNA: TGTGCCAGCAGCTTAAGTCCACAGGGGCAGAGTACGCAGTATTTT. Amino acid sequence: CASSLSPQGQSTQYF.

Notes on this clonotype: A read error may produce the germline difference seen at one junction end. CDR3 DNA sequence: TGTGCTAGCAGCTCCAGGGTTGGCAATGAGCAGTTCTTC. This codes for CASSSRVGNEQFF. The J gene is TRBJ2-1, the V gene TRBV7-6, with a weak D call TRBD1 (5 bases). The CDR3 contains 13 residues. Germline values: CDR1 SGHVS, CDR2 FNYEAQ. Full variable domain (rest looked up from reference TRBV7-6 and TRBJ2-1): GAGVSQSPRYKVTKRGQDVALRCDPISGHVSLYWYRQALGQGPEFLTYFNYEAQQDKSGLPNDRFSAERPEGSISTLTIQRTEQRDSAMYRCASSSRVGNEQFFGPGTRLTVL.

This rearrangement joins TRBV25-1 to TRBJ1-2; D uncertain. This CDR3 is 14 amino acids long. Germline assignment: CDR1 MGHDK and CDR2 SYGVNS. V gave up 0 bases and J gave up 2 bases, with 7 bases separating them. For the CDR3, the DNA is TGTGCCAGCAGTGAATACGGGGTCAACTATGGCTACACCTTC. This sequence encodes CASSEYGVNYGYTF.

The sample holds a few counts of this clonotype. The gene calls are TRBV6-2 or TRBV6-3 and TRBJ2-2; 10 bases agree with TRBD1. Trimming took 6 bases from V and 6 from J; bases not matched to a gene: 10. Germline V gene data show CDR1 as MNHEY and CDR2 as SVGEGT. The CDR3 spans 16 residues. As DNA, the CDR3 is TGTGCCAGCAGAGAAACGGGACAGGGGTATCCCGGGGAGCTGTTTTTT. As protein: CASRETGQGYPGELFF.

This clonotype has ten or more counts. The gene calls are TRBV7-8 and TRBJ1-2; no definite D call. Germline CDR1 SGHVS, CDR2 FQNEAQ. V gave up 0 bases and J gave up 3 bases, with 8 bases separating them. The CDR3 has 14 amino acids. This chain's CDR3 is CASSLAGIDYGYTF. CDR3 bases: TGTGCCAGCAGCTTAGCCGGGATAGACTATGGCTACACCTTC.

The table lists this clonotype with a few counts. The chain couples TRBV2 to TRBJ1-4; D remains ambiguous. This CDR3 region has 16 residues. Germline CDR1 reads SNHLY; CDR2 reads FYNNEI. Trimming cost V 5 bases and J 3 bases, with 16 bases left between them. Written as DNA, the CDR3 is TGTGCCAGCAGTCCCCAACCCCACGGGGCTAATGAAAAACTGTTTTTT. The encoded protein is CASSPQPHGANEKLFF.

J is TRBJ2-5 and V is TRBV7-9, with 7 bases lining up with TRBD2. The CDR3 runs to 15 residues. CDR1 is SEHNR, CDR2 FQNEAQ, per germline (reference sequence). The V and J ends lost 1 base and 5 bases, in that order; junction bases with no gene match: 7. Written as DNA, the CDR3 is TGTGCCAGCAGCTTAGGAGGGAGGGCCCAGGAGACCCAGTACTTC. This translates into CASSLGGRAQETQYF.

This clonotype was observed a few times. The V call is TRBV6-5, the J call TRBJ2-5; D is ambiguous. The CDR3 spans 11 residues. V was trimmed by 6 bases and J by 6 bases, leaving 8 bases between them. CDR1 MNHEY and CDR2 SVGAGI come from the germline V gene. The CDR3 DNA sequence: TGTGCCAGCAGGTTTGATAAGACCCAGTACTTC. It translates to CASRFDKTQYF.

This clonotype was seen many times. The CDR3: CASSYPGQGDINEQFF. DNA for the CDR3: TGTGCCAGCAGTTACCCGGGACAGGGGGACATCAATGAGCAGTTCTTC. The chain carries TRBV6-2 or TRBV6-3 and TRBJ2-1, with 11 nucleotides matching TRBD1. Germline loops: CDR1 MNHEY, CDR2 SVGEGT. The CDR3 has 16 residues. After removal of 2 bases from V and 6 bases from J, the junction contained 6 bases not matched to a gene.

The chain joins TRBV29-1 to TRBJ2-3; 11 bases are a match to TRBD1. CDR3 size: 17 residues. The ends lost 0 bases at V and 4 bases at J; junction bases unmatched: 9. The germline CDR1 and CDR2 sequences are SQVTM and ANQGSEA. The CDR3 loop is CSVEDGGDRGSADTQYF. CDR3 nucleotides: TGCAGCGTTGAAGATGGGGGGGACAGGGGGTCGGCAGATACGCAGTATTTT.

This rearrangement joins TRBV6-2 or TRBV6-3 to TRBJ1-4, with D uncertain. CDR1 is MNHEY and CDR2 is SVGEGT in the germline V gene. V was pared by 6 bases and J by 4 bases, with 12 bases between. The CDR3 has 14 residues. CDR3 coding DNA: TGTGCCAGCAGGCAGCCTTTTATTAATGAAAAACTGTTTTTT. This encodes CASRQPFINEKLFF.

This clonotype was counted only a few times. CDR3 amino acids: CASSFLTTGLANYGYTF. CDR3 nucleotides: TGTGCCAGCAGCTTTCTCACAACCGGACTAGCTAACTATGGCTACACCTTC. The chain carries TRBV5-6 and TRBJ1-2; D is unresolved. The CDR3 is 17 residues long. In germline, CDR1 is SGHDT, CDR2 YYEEEE. Trimming removed 2 bases from V and 0 bases from J, with 17 bases in between.

V gene TRBV30 combines with J gene TRBJ2-3, with D perhaps matching TRBD1 (5 bases). The germline gives CDR1 GTSNPN, CDR2 SVGIG (reference sequence). The CDR3 is made up of 13 amino acids. Trimming cost V 3 bases and J 3 bases, with 10 bases left between them. In DNA, the CDR3 is TGTGCCTGGAGGGGGCCGGCTACAGATACGCAGTATTTT. It yields the protein CAWRGPATDTQYF.

The chain joins TRBV18 to TRBJ2-7; perhaps TRBD2 as D (6 bases). Germline-derived CDR1 and CDR2 are KGHSH and LQKENI. V gave up 5 bases and J gave up 5 bases, with 19 bases separating them. The CDR3 covers 15 residues. CDR3 amino acids: CASSTGDRPRDEQYF. For the CDR3, the DNA is TGTGCCAGCTCAACGGGGGACCGCCCGAGGGACGAGCAGTACTTC.

This clonotype was recorded a few times. This chain links TRBV7-2 with TRBJ2-5; D uncertain. CDR3 length equals 17 residues. V shed 1 base and J shed 1 base, with 16 bases lying between them. Germline assignment: CDR1 SGHTA and CDR2 FQGNSA. The CDR3: CASSLVGVWVRQETQYF. CDR3 sequence (DNA): TGTGCCAGCAGCTTAGTAGGTGTGTGGGTCCGCCAAGAGACCCAGTACTTC.

This sequence joins TRBV6-2 or TRBV6-3 and TRBJ2-1; D remains unclear. The V end lost 4 bases, the J end lost 5 bases, and 6 bases lay between the germline ends. Germline V gene data show CDR1 as MNHEY and CDR2 as SVGEGT. The CDR3 spans 12 residues. The CDR3 here is CASSSLHNEQFF. The CDR3 DNA is TGTGCCAGCAGTTCTCTTCACAATGAGCAGTTCTTC.

The V gene is TRBV6-2 or TRBV6-3, the J gene TRBJ2-1; 9 bases fit TRBD1. The CDR3 is 15 amino acids. V lost 6 bases, J lost 6 bases, and 9 bases stayed unmatched. The germline CDR1 and CDR2 sequences are MNHEY and SVGEGT. The CDR3 bases are TGTGCCAGCAGACGTACAGGGGGCGTTCTCAATGAGCAGTTCTTC. Translated, it gives CASRRTGGVLNEQFF.

The chain has TRBV20-1 and TRBJ1-1; D is unresolved. This CDR3 is built from 13 residues. Trimming removed 8 bases from V and 2 bases from J, with 15 bases in between. Germline lookup yields CDR1 DFQATT and CDR2 SNEGSKA (reference sequence). CDR3 protein: CSFRPTINTEAFF. CDR3 nucleotide sequence: TGCAGTTTCCGGCCCACTATAAACACTGAAGCTTTCTTT.